The 4 T cell receptor beta chains below were found in one sample sequenced in a study of beta chain features in type 1 diabetes. Of the isolated RNA, all was reverse transcribed, and so the sequenced material was expressed TCRB transcripts. TCRdb keeps only in-frame clones here, not all; method: immunoSEQ multiplex PCR. The sample includes roughly 300,000 clones, around 13% of them seen just once. The sequenced material came from central memory CD4+ T cells from blood. The receptors derive from a man in his thirties or forties in good health.

The chain has TRBV7-2 and TRBJ2-1, with D maybe TRBD2 (7 bases). V lost 3 bases and J 6 bases, leaving 15 bases between the germline ends. In germline, CDR1 is SGHTA, CDR2 FQGNSA. CDR3 length: 15 residues. The CDR3 coding sequence is TGTGCCAGCAGCTTCGGTGGGGGGGCCGCCAATGAGCAGTTCTTC. It specifies CASSFGGGAANEQFF. The variable domain in full, with the rest retrieved from reference TRBV7-2 and TRBJ2-1, is GAGVSQSPSNKVTEKGKDVELRCDPISGHTALYWYRQSLGQGLEFLIYFQGNSAPDKSGLPSDRFSAERTGGSVSTLTIQRTQQEDSAVYLCASSFGGGAANEQFFGPGTRLTVL.

This clone occurred a few times. The chain is built from TRBV19 and TRBJ1-5; no clear D. Looked up from germline, CDR1 is LNHDA and CDR2 is SQIVND (reference sequence). This CDR3 is 15 amino acids long. V lost 6 bases and J 4 bases, leaving 16 bases between the germline ends. CDR3 protein: CASRKDGWNNQPQHF. DNA for the CDR3: TGTGCCAGTAGGAAGGACGGCTGGAATAATCAGCCCCAGCATTTT.

The chain combines TRBV18 with TRBJ1-1, with 9 bases identical to TRBD1. The V gene end was trimmed by 3 bases and the J gene end by 5 bases; junction bases not matched to a gene: 7. The CDR3 extends over 15 amino acids. The germline V gene has CDR1 KGHSH and CDR2 LQKENI. The CDR3, as DNA: TGTGCCAGCTCACCTTTACAGGGGGCTTGGACTGAAGCTTTCTTT. It specifies CASSPLQGAWTEAFF.

This rearrangement joins TRBV30 to TRBJ2-2; D is possibly TRBD2 (5 bases). There are 16 residues in the CDR3. CDR1 and CDR2 from the germline V gene are GTSNPN and SVGIG (reference sequence). Trimming left V 0 bases short and J 1 base short, with 12 bases between. The CDR3 spells CAWSVRSGWNTGELFF. CDR3 DNA: TGTGCCTGGAGTGTTCGCAGCGGATGGAACACCGGGGAGCTGTTTTTT.